This T cell receptor beta chain came from a study of cytotoxic CD8 clonotypes in ibrutinib-treated CLL. General observations from the study: Clonality increased with ibrutinib response but returned toward baseline at progression. The study found baseline clonality above age-matched healthy donors, tracking circulating CD8+ T-cell counts.

Profiling relied on immunoSEQ multiplex PCR, and the TCRdb table lists in-frame clones only, not all of them. The sample has 58,000 or so clones; approximately 62% are singletons. The CDR3 spans 13 residues. The J segment lost 3 bases and the V segment lost 6 bases, leaving 2 bases of the junction unmatched. Germline values: CDR1 WSHSY, CDR2 SAAADI. Regarding this clone: Its specificity is not known.

Sequencing was performed on PBMCs, taken after 12 months of ibrutinib treatment. This TCR came from a human donor with chronic lymphocytic leukemia. The rearrangement uses TRBV10-2 and TRBJ1-5, with TRBD1 identical over 7 bases. The CDR3 bases are TGCGCCAGCAGGGGGACAGTCAATCAGCCCCAGCATTTT. Translation: CASRGTVNQPQHF.